A selection of T cell receptor beta chains follows, all from one sample in a study of blood T cell repertoires in COVID-19. The assay was immunoSEQ multiplex PCR, and TCRdb's table has in-frame clones only and misses some. The sample lists 200,000 to 250,000 clones; around 88% were seen once. Input material: peripheral blood. The receptors shown here come from a man aged 80 or over with acute or convalescent COVID-19. Both conserved end residues are part of each CDR3. The order of the fields is J gene, clone size, D gene, V gene, CDR3 DNA, CDR3 protein. A D gene is named only where the DNA matches it firmly. Expanded clones get a size class; other rows say once, few or many, or leave the size out.

TRBJ1-5 NA TRBD1 TRBV6-5 TGTGCCAGCAGTCTATCGGGACAGGGGTCCCAGCCCCAGCATTTT CASSLSGQGSQPQHF
TRBJ2-7 NA TRBD2 TRBV28 TGTGCCAGCAGTTTAGTAGCGGGAGGTGGGAGCGAGCAGTACTTC CASSLVAGGGSEQYF
TRBJ1-1 NA TRBD1 TRBV27 TGTGCCAGCAGCGGACAGGGAGTTGAAGCTTTCTTT CASSGQGVEAFF
TRBJ1-1 NA NA TRBV6-2/TRBV6-3 TGTGCCAGCAGTTACGAGGGTCACTTTGAAGCTTTCTTT CASSYEGHFEAFF
TRBJ2-1 NA NA TRBV28 TGTGCCAGCAAGAAGACTAACTACAATGAGCAGTTCTTC CASKKTNYNEQFF
TRBJ1-2 NA NA TRBV7-8 TGTGCCAGCAGCCCCCGCAGGGGCCAGAACTATGGCTACACCTTC CASSPRRGQNYGYTF
TRBJ1-4 NA TRBD1 TRBV9 TGTGCCAGCAGCGTAGGACCGGGACAGGCTAATGAAAAACTGTTTTTT CASSVGPGQANEKLFF
TRBJ2-1 NA NA TRBV12-3/TRBV12-4 TGTGCCAGCAGTATGGGGAGAAATGAGCAGTTCTTC CASSMGRNEQFF
TRBJ1-1 NA NA TRBV19 TGTGCCAGCCCGGGGAGGACAAACACTGAAGCTTTCTTT CASPGRTNTEAFF
TRBJ2-1 NA TRBD2 TRBV10-3 TGTGCCATCAGTGACCTTAGCGGGGGATCCTACAATGAGCAGTTCTTC CAISDLSGGSYNEQFF
TRBJ2-7 NA NA TRBV5-5 TGTGCCAGCAGCACTCTCCCCCAGAGACAGAACTACGAGCAGTACTTC CASSTLPQRQNYEQYF
TRBJ2-3 NA NA TRBV5-1 TGCGCCAGCAGCTTAACAGGTCGAGATACGCAGTATTTT CASSLTGRDTQYF
TRBJ2-3 NA TRBD2 TRBV12-5 TGTGCTAGTGGTCAGAGCGGGAGCGCAGATACGCAGTATTTT CASGQSGSADTQYF
TRBJ1-1 NA TRBD1 TRBV28 TGTGCCAGCAGTCCTAGGACAGGGGGGATCGCTGAAGCTTTCTTT CASSPRTGGIAEAFF
TRBJ1-2 few NA TRBV15 TGTGCCACCAGCAGAGAGGGAGCCTATGGCTACACCTTC CATSREGAYGYTF
TRBJ1-5 once NA TRBV7-2 TGTGCCAGCAGCTTATACGGGGGTCAGCCCCAGCATTTT CASSLYGGQPQHF
TRBJ2-1 NA NA TRBV5-6 TGTGCCAGCAGCTTGCGAGCGCCTCGCTCCTACAATGAGCAGTTCTTC CASSLRAPRSYNEQFF
TRBJ2-1 NA NA TRBV6-1 TGTGCCAGCAGTGAGCGAAACGAGCCCCTTTACAATGAGCAGTTCTTC CASSERNEPLYNEQFF
TRBJ1-5 NA NA TRBV6-5 TGTGCCAGTCGGACAAATAGCAATCAGCCCCAGCATTTT CASRTNSNQPQHF
TRBJ2-3 once TRBD2 TRBV28 TGTGCCAGCAGTTTATGGAGCTTGGGACTAGCGGGGCGCACAGATACGCAGTATTTT CASSLWSLGLAGRTDTQYF
TRBJ1-2 NA TRBD1 TRBV12-3/TRBV12-4 TGTGCCAGCAGTGCCGACAGGGATGGCGGCTACACCTTC CASSADRDGGYTF
TRBJ1-2 NA TRBD1 TRBV28 TGTGCCAGCAGAGCCACAGGGACAGGGCGAGGCTACACCTTC CASRATGTGRGYTF
TRBJ1-6 NA NA TRBV19 TGTGCCAGTAGGAGCGGAGGGGATTCACCCCTCCACTTT CASRSGGDSPLHF
TRBJ1-2 NA TRBD1 TRBV5-1 TGCGCCAGCAGCCAAATGACAGGGGAGTATGGCTACACCTTC CASSQMTGEYGYTF
TRBJ1-3 NA NA TRBV5-1 TGCGCCAGCAGCTTGACTGGTGGCGGCAGGGCTGGAAACACCATATATTTT CASSLTGGGRAGNTIYF
TRBJ1-1 NA NA TRBV9 TGTGCCAGCAGCGTACGGCCTGGACAGCCGAACACTGAAGCTTTCTTT CASSVRPGQPNTEAFF